Below are 16 T cell receptor beta chains sequenced from a single sample in a study of CD8 T cells in ankylosing spondylitis. Study conclusions and caveats: Blood from ankylosing spondylitis patients appeared to carry a characteristic roughly 8-variant TCR beta motif.

MiXCR, run by TCRdb on the 5' RACE reads, gives a single entry per CDR3 protein. Of roughly 450,000 distinct CDR3 sequences listed, about 24% are singletons. The antigens for these receptors are not known. Sequenced material: blood, either unsorted or a sorted T cell fraction (not recorded which). These receptors were collected from a male donor with ankylosing spondylitis.

The CDR3 protein is CASSFDRGGNEQFF. The CDR3 DNA reads TGTGCCAGCAGCTTCGACAGGGGAGGGAATGAGCAGTTCTTC. V is TRBV11-2 and J is TRBJ2-1; D may be TRBD1 (8 bases). Germline CDR1 reads SGHAT; CDR2 reads FQNNGV. This CDR3 region has 14 residues. V was pared by 3 bases and J by 7 bases, with 13 bases between. The full variable domain, in which reference TRBV11-2 and TRBJ2-1 provide the parts outside the CDR3, is EAGVAQSPRYKIIEKRQSVAFWCNPISGHATLYWYQQILGQGPKLLIQFQNNGVVDDSQLPKDRFSAERLKGVDSTLKIQPAKLEDSAVYLCASSFDRGGNEQFFGPGTRLTVL.

This chain connects TRBV12-3 or TRBV12-4 to TRBJ1-1; no clear D gene. V was cut by 5 bases and J by 4 bases, with 14 bases left in between. This CDR3 has 14 residues. The CDR3 DNA follows: TGTGCCAGCAGTGGTCCGGGAGTCGCCACTGAAGCTTTCTTT. Translating it yields CASSGPGVATEAFF.

J is TRBJ2-7 and V is TRBV4-1; TRBD2 agrees at 10 bases. The germline CDR1 and CDR2 sequences are MGHRA and YSYEKL. The CDR3 has 16 residues. After removal of 6 bases from V and 0 bases from J, the junction contained 8 bases not matched to a gene. The CDR3 DNA follows: TGCGCCAGCAGACCTGACTCTAGCGGGAGCTCCTACGAGCAGTACGTC. This gives the protein CASRPDSSGSSYEQYV.

J is TRBJ2-1 and V is TRBV4-1; D is unresolved. This CDR3 is 17 amino acids long. Germline V gene data show CDR1 as MGHRA and CDR2 as YSYEKL. Between the trimmed V and J ends, which lost 0 bases and 0 bases, there was a span of 12 bases. The CDR3 loop is CASSQDPGPSSYNEQFF. In DNA, the CDR3 is TGCGCCAGCAGCCAAGATCCTGGACCTAGCTCCTACAATGAGCAGTTCTTC.

The rearrangement uses TRBV6-1 and TRBJ1-5; D possibly corresponds to TRBD1 (6 bases). V was trimmed by 11 bases and J by 6 bases, leaving 17 bases between them. The CDR3 totals 13 residues. The germline gives CDR1 MNHNS, CDR2 SASEGT. CDR3 coding DNA: TGTGCCGGGGGGAACCAGGGGCGTCAGCCCCAGCATTTT. Translated: CAGGNQGRQPQHF.

This chain uses TRBV7-7 with TRBJ2-1; 7 nucleotides agree with TRBD2. V lost 4 bases, J lost 6 bases, and 6 bases stayed unmatched. Germline CDR1 reads SSHAT; CDR2 reads FNYEAQ (reference sequence). The CDR3 extends over 14 amino acids. The CDR3 protein is CASSSGTMGNEQFF. For the CDR3, the DNA is TGTGCCAGCAGCTCCGGGACTATGGGCAATGAGCAGTTCTTC.

The chain employs TRBV6-1 and TRBJ2-7, with TRBD2 identical over 8 bases. V shed 6 bases and J 0 bases; nucleotides not matched to a gene: 7. CDR3 length equals 15 residues. Germline-derived CDR1 and CDR2 are MNHNS and SASEGT. Written as DNA, the CDR3 is TGTGCCAGCAGCGTTCGGGAGGGCATCTCCTACGAGCAGTACTTC. Protein sequence: CASSVREGISYEQYF.

The chain carries TRBV5-1 and TRBJ1-1; perhaps TRBD1 as D (6 bases). V lost 4 bases and J 0 bases, leaving 10 bases between the germline ends. The CDR3 runs 14 residues. Germline V gene data show CDR1 as SGHRS and CDR2 as YFSETQ. CDR3 loop: CASSRYRVNTEAFF. The CDR3 nucleotides read TGCGCCAGCAGCCGTTACAGGGTGAACACTGAAGCTTTCTTT. Full variable domain (rest looked up from reference TRBV5-1 and TRBJ1-1): KAGVTQTPRYLIKTRGQQVTLSCSPISGHRSVSWYQQTPGQGLQFLFEYFSETQRNKGNFPGRFSGRQFSNSRSEMNVSTLELGDSALYLCASSRYRVNTEAFFGQGTRLTVV.

The rearrangement uses TRBV4-1 and TRBJ1-2; no definite D call. The length of the CDR3 is 13 residues. Per the germline V gene, CDR1 is MGHRA and CDR2 is YSYEKL. With 2 bases removed from V and 8 bases from J, the gap between germline ends came to 12 bases. CDR3 region: CASSQSGRGGYTF. The CDR3 DNA reads as TGCGCCAGCAGCCAATCTGGACGAGGCGGCTACACCTTC.

The rearrangement links TRBV7-9 to TRBJ2-1; 10 bases line up with TRBD2. The length of the CDR3 is 15 residues. J gave up 8 bases and V 3 bases, and 7 bases lay outside the gene matches. Germline CDR1 and CDR2: SEHNR and FQNEAQ (reference sequence). The CDR3 sequence: CASSFNLAGDDEQFF. For the CDR3, the DNA is TGTGCCAGCAGCTTTAACCTAGCGGGAGACGATGAGCAGTTCTTC.

V gene TRBV3-1 combines with J gene TRBJ2-7, with 10 positions matching TRBD1. Germline V CDR1 and CDR2: LGHDT, YNNKEL (reference sequence). There are 14 residues in the CDR3. V shed 6 bases, J shed 6 bases, and the junction held 8 bases outside the gene matches. As DNA, the CDR3 is TGTGCCAGCAGGGGGGCGGGGACAGGGGTCGAGCAGTACTTC. This encodes CASRGAGTGVEQYF.

This clonotype was seen a few times. The J gene is TRBJ2-5, the V gene TRBV12-3 or TRBV12-4; D uncertain. Trimming removed 7 bases from V and 4 bases from J, with 16 bases in between. The CDR3 spans 14 residues. Written as DNA, the CDR3 is TGTGCCAGCACTTGGACCTTCCGAGGAGAGACCCAGTACTTC. Residues: CASTWTFRGETQYF.

The rearrangement uses TRBV5-1 and TRBJ2-5; TRBD2 matches at 8 bases. CDR1 and CDR2 from the germline V gene are SGHRS and YFSETQ. The CDR3 has 15 amino acids. J lost 1 base, V lost 4 bases, and 6 bases had no gene match. The CDR3 DNA sequence: TGCGCCAGCAGCCGAGGCACTAGCGGCCAAGAGACCCAGTACTTC. Translating gives CASSRGTSGQETQYF.

Worth noting for this clonotype: A much bigger clone sits one base away, suggesting this may be a read error. CDR3: CASSLAGGDGQFF. CDR3 bases: TGCGCCAGCAGCTTGGCCGGGGGCGATGGGCAGTTCTTC. This sequence joins TRBV5-1 and TRBJ2-1; D may correspond to TRBD1 or TRBD2 (6 bases each). The V and J ends lost 0 bases and 12 bases respectively, with 13 bases between them. The CDR3 length is 13 residues. CDR1 is SGHRS, CDR2 YFSETQ, per germline.

Points on this clonotype: The junction departs from the called germline gene at one end, perhaps through a read error. The chain uses TRBV5-6 and TRBJ1-5; 7 bases align to TRBD1. Germline CDR1 SGHDT, CDR2 YYEEEE. This CDR3 has 17 residues. The CDR3 DNA is TGTCCCAGCAGCTCACTTAGGGGGCGCCACAGCAATCAGCCCCAGCATTTT. Its protein is CPSSSLRGRHSNQPQHF.

The chain recombines TRBV5-1 with TRBJ2-1; 7 nucleotides match TRBD2. Trimming took 4 bases from V and 2 from J; bases not matched to a gene: 6. The germline V gene has CDR1 SGHRS and CDR2 YFSETQ. The CDR3 runs 15 residues. Written as DNA, the CDR3 is TGCGCCAGCAGCCCCAGCGGGAACACCTACAATGAGCAGTTCTTC. It is translated as CASSPSGNTYNEQFF.